This note documents a single T cell receptor beta chain sequence. This clone's antigen is unknown. The CDR3 numbers 13 residues from cysteine through phenylalanine. Here the CDR3 DNA is all that survives: 39 bases in frame from base 1. V is cut back by 8 bases and J by 5 bases, with 5 bases in the junction unmatched. The CDR3 regions of human TCRbeta chains were analyzed by immunosequencing. In the source study's methods: Repertoire TCRs were checked for matches against a reference library of SARS-CoV-2-specific TCRs that had been generated using the MIRA antigen-specificity platform. Breadth was defined as the fraction of unique TCRs that were SARS-CoV-2-associated. Depth was defined as the fraction of total T cells that were SARS-CoV-2-associated. Each spike-specific TCR was assigned to its reactive spike region and to a CD4 or CD8 class using the MIRA data. Log10-transformed breadth and depth values were compared by one-way ANOVA with Sidak's multiple comparisons tests. In TCRdb, the immuneACCESS table is reduced to in-frame sequences with V and J assigned. These tables do not hold every clone; where another copy was compared, an unresolved V gene accounts for under half, and the others remain unexplained. That table gives V, J and clone size, and the DNA gave D and trimming. The sample table on file contains about 140,000 clones. The ten largest account for around 2.4% of the sample.

The time point tag for this specimen amounts to: baseline before first vaccination. Vaccinee samples came from UK trials COV001 and COV002, including a single-blind randomized controlled phase 2/3 trial of AZD1222 (ChAdOx1 nCoV-19) in healthy adults. For TCRbeta chain sequencing, PBMC samples from trial participants were taken at day 0 and at day 28 after the second dose. This entry comes from a study of T cell responses to AZD1222 COVID-19 vaccine (dated by TCRdb to the early 2020s). The study in broad terms: A total of around 240 trial participants underwent TCR sequencing, of whom around 200 received two doses of AZD1222 and about 25 received two doses of the MenACWY control vaccine. Trial participants were enrolled by age into 18-55, 56-69 and 70-plus year subgroups, with roughly 150, 30 and 60 TCR-sequenced participants respectively. Overall results and qualifications from the work: The 56-69-year group was small, and its depth increase did not reach significance, likely because of low power. Nearly half of unique spike-specific TCRs reportedly recognized epitopes outside regions mutated in the B.1.351 and B.1.1.7 variants. After two AZD1222 doses, both the breadth and the depth of spike-specific TCRs were significantly higher than at day 0 and than in MenACWY recipients. Vaccine-associated CD4 TCRs spanned the whole spike protein, with dominant responses in regions 160-218 and 743-854. Participants were mostly white British, with more females than males. The authors suggested clonal diversity may have been underestimated. Conclusions about previously exposed vaccinees are limited, since just 6 or 7 AZD1222 recipients were seropositive for SARS-CoV-2 at baseline. No day 14 peak-response samples were available, so repertoires were characterized only after the peak T cell response.

Here the chain combines TRBV12-3 or TRBV12-4 and TRBJ1-5, with 8 bases aligning to TRBD1. The specimen sequenced was peripheral blood. This sequence originates from an adult in good health. The CDR3 amino acid sequence is: CASRQGKDQPQHF. The DNA sequence follows: TGTGCCAGCCGACAGGGGAAGGATCAGCCCCAGCATTTT.